A selection of T cell receptor beta chains follows, all from one sample in a study of blood T cell repertoires in COVID-19. Libraries were prepared by immunoSEQ multiplex PCR; TCRdb keeps only in-frame clonotypes and omits some of them. Among under 200,000 clones, 86% were seen once, and the ten largest hold around 0.99%. The sample taken for sequencing was peripheral blood. The receptor set was obtained from a man in his late teens or twenties with acute or convalescent COVID-19. Each CDR3 is given with its conserved first and last residue. The order of the fields is J gene, clone size, V gene, D gene, CDR3 protein, CDR3 DNA. D genes are given only for firm matches. Clone size, where shown, is once, few, many, or a class for clones that have expanded.

TRBJ2-1 | - | TRBV5-1 | - | CASSLAQGGSYNEQFF | TGCGCCAGCAGCTTGGCCCAGGGGGGCAGCTACAATGAGCAGTTCTTC
TRBJ1-2 | - | TRBV11-2 | - | CASSLGVSAQYGYTF | TGTGCCAGCAGCTTAGGGGTGTCAGCGCAGTATGGCTACACCTTC
TRBJ1-2 | - | TRBV5-6 | TRBD1 | CASSFVGARGTDQYGYTF | TGTGCCAGCAGCTTTGTCGGGGCTCGCGGGACAGACCAGTATGGCTACACCTTC
TRBJ2-5 | - | TRBV7-8 | - | CASSLALLEEETQYF | TGTGCCAGCAGCTTAGCGCTCCTAGAGGAAGAGACCCAGTACTTC
TRBJ2-7 | once | TRBV2 | - | CASTFSYEQYF | TGTGCCAGCACCTTCTCCTACGAGCAGTACTTC
TRBJ1-6 | - | TRBV3-1/TRBV3-2 | TRBD1 | CASSQGDRGNSPLHF | TGTGCCAGCAGCCAAGGGGACAGGGGGAATTCACCCCTCCACTTT
TRBJ1-1 | - | TRBV19 | - | CASSMDGATRGNSEAFF | TGTGCCAGTAGTATGGACGGAGCCACCCGGGGGAACAGTGAAGCTTTCTTT
TRBJ2-3 | - | TRBV9 | - | CASSVAYTQVTDTQYF | TGTGCCAGCAGCGTAGCTTATACCCAGGTCACAGATACGCAGTATTTT
TRBJ2-2 | - | TRBV5-1 | - | CASSPSRGGTPDTGELFF | TGCGCCAGCAGCCCGTCTAGGGGGGGAACCCCGGACACCGGGGAGCTGTTTTTT
TRBJ1-3 | - | TRBV2 | TRBD1 | CASRNTGVGNTIYF | TGTGCCAGCAGGAATACAGGGGTTGGAAACACCATATATTTT
TRBJ1-2 | few | TRBV7-9 | TRBD1 | CASSLTGTGGGYTF | TGTGCCAGCAGCTTAACCGGGACAGGGGGCGGCTACACCTTC
TRBJ1-4 | - | TRBV7-2 | TRBD1 | CASSPRTGGREKLFF | TGTGCCAGCAGCCCAAGGACAGGGGGAAGGGAAAAACTGTTTTTT
TRBJ2-7 | - | TRBV30 | TRBD2 | CAWSPGTSFYEQYF | TGTGCCTGGAGTCCCGGGACTAGTTTCTACGAGCAGTACTTC
TRBJ1-6 | - | TRBV28 | TRBD1 | CASRRRGQVYNSPLHF | TGTGCCAGCAGAAGGAGGGGGCAAGTCTATAATTCACCCCTCCACTTT
TRBJ1-2 | - | TRBV28 | TRBD1 | CASSLLSWGQNYGYTF | TGTGCCAGCAGTTTATTGAGCTGGGGACAGAACTATGGCTACACCTTC
TRBJ2-1 | - | TRBV18 | - | CASSPWGGAPEQFF | TGTGCCAGCTCACCATGGGGGGGGGCTCCTGAGCAGTTCTTC
TRBJ1-5 | - | TRBV6-5 | - | CASSPGPGQPQHF | TGTGCCAGCAGCCCAGGGCCTGGTCAGCCCCAGCATTTT
TRBJ1-6 | - | TRBV27 | - | CASRPKSSYNSPLHF | TGTGCCAGCAGACCTAAGAGCTCCTATAATTCACCCCTCCACTTT
TRBJ1-5 | - | TRBV30 | - | CAWSVHSARDTILGNQPQHF | TGTGCCTGGAGTGTACACTCGGCTAGGGACACCATTCTGGGCAATCAGCCCCAGCATTTT
TRBJ1-3 | - | TRBV19 | - | CASSKRDFSGNTIYF | TGTGCCAGTAGCAAGAGGGATTTCTCTGGAAACACCATATATTTT
TRBJ2-3 | - | TRBV9 | - | CASSATDTQYF | TGTGCCAGCAGCGCGACAGATACGCAGTATTTT
TRBJ2-7 | - | TRBV19 | - | CASSIGGGANEQYF | TGTGCCAGTAGTATAGGCGGAGGAGCCAACGAGCAGTACTTC
TRBJ2-7 | - | TRBV19 | - | CASSPTEALISSYEQYF | TGTGCCAGTAGTCCCACGGAGGCGCTCATAAGCTCCTACGAGCAGTACTTC
TRBJ1-5 | - | TRBV30 | TRBD1 | CAWDETGDQPQHF | TGTGCCTGGGACGAGACAGGGGATCAGCCCCAGCATTTT
TRBJ2-5 | - | TRBV5-1 | TRBD1 | CASSLRTGVETQYF | TGCGCCAGCAGCCTGAGGACAGGGGTGGAGACCCAGTACTTC
TRBJ1-1 | - | TRBV29-1 | - | CSVLGAGETEAFF | TGCAGCGTTTTGGGTGCGGGGGAAACTGAAGCTTTCTTT
TRBJ1-6 | - | TRBV18 | - | CASSPEGGNSPLHF | TGTGCCAGCTCACCAGAGGGTGGCAATTCACCCCTCCACTTT
TRBJ2-3 | - | TRBV2 | TRBD2 | CASSGGALDTQYF | TGTGCCAGCAGCGGGGGGGCCTTAGATACGCAGTATTTT
TRBJ1-5 | - | TRBV6-6 | - | CASSPGGSSHQPQHF | TGTGCCAGCAGCCCCGGGGGGAGTTCCCATCAGCCCCAGCATTTT
TRBJ2-3 | few | TRBV5-1 | TRBD1 | CASSLRQGAVDTQYF | TGCGCCAGCAGCTTGAGACAGGGGGCGGTAGATACGCAGTATTTT
TRBJ1-5 | - | TRBV4-2 | - | CASSQGTGRAQPQHF | TGTGCCAGCAGCCAAGGAACAGGGAGGGCTCAGCCCCAGCATTTT
TRBJ1-2 | once | TRBV27 | TRBD1 | CASSQSGTERRVRGYTF | TGTGCCAGCAGTCAATCCGGGACAGAGCGACGCGTTCGTGGCTACACCTTC
TRBJ2-5 | - | TRBV7-9 | TRBD1 | CASSSGTGVETQYF | TGTGCCAGCAGCTCTGGGACAGGGGTAGAGACCCAGTACTTC
TRBJ1-1 | - | TRBV6-5 | - | CASRQGKVTEAFF | TGTGCCAGCAGACAGGGAAAGGTCACTGAAGCTTTCTTT
TRBJ1-3 | - | TRBV6-1 | - | CASSEPRLSSGNTIYF | TGTGCCAGCAGTGAACCGCGCTTATCCTCTGGAAACACCATATATTTT
TRBJ1-1 | - | TRBV11-3 | - | CASSLGGSNTEAFF | TGTGCCAGCAGCTTAGGGGGCTCGAACACTGAAGCTTTCTTT
TRBJ1-6 | - | TRBV18 | - | CASTRDHFNSPLHF | TGTGCCAGCACGCGGGACCACTTTAATTCACCCCTCCACTTT
TRBJ2-5 | - | TRBV5-8 | TRBD1 | CASSLGDSSYQETQYF | TGTGCCAGCAGCTTGGGGGACAGTTCGTACCAAGAGACCCAGTACTTC
TRBJ2-2 | - | TRBV14 | - | CASSQEWTANTGELFF | TGTGCCAGCAGCCAAGAATGGACAGCGAACACCGGGGAGCTGTTTTTT
TRBJ2-2 | - | TRBV5-4 | TRBD2 | CASSRGLADRANTGELFF | TGTGCCAGCAGCCGCGGACTAGCGGACCGTGCGAACACCGGGGAGCTGTTTTTT
TRBJ2-3 | - | TRBV6-5 | TRBD1 | CAGGQGDTQYF | TGTGCCGGGGGACAGGGGGATACGCAGTATTTT
TRBJ2-2 | - | TRBV5-1 | - | CASSLGGSRGIGELFF | TGCGCCAGCAGCTTGGGAGGAAGCAGGGGCATCGGGGAGCTGTTTTTT
TRBJ1-1 | - | TRBV4-1 | - | CASSQAKGGNTEAFF | TGCGCCAGCAGCCAAGCTAAAGGGGGGAACACTGAAGCTTTCTTT
TRBJ2-5 | - | TRBV9 | TRBD2 | CASSASGNPRETQYF | TGTGCCAGCAGCGCGAGCGGGAACCCACGGGAGACCCAGTACTTC
TRBJ1-2 | - | TRBV7-9 | TRBD1 | CATQGGNYGYTF | TGTGCCACCCAAGGGGGCAACTATGGCTACACCTTC
TRBJ1-2 | - | TRBV19 | TRBD1 | CASSTWDSPYGYTF | TGTGCCAGTAGTACTTGGGACAGTCCCTATGGCTACACCTTC
TRBJ2-1 | - | TRBV6-5 | - | CASSYNRPAEQFF | TGTGCCAGCAGTTACAACAGACCCGCGGAGCAGTTCTTC
TRBJ2-2 | - | TRBV24-1 | - | CATTEANTGELFF | TGTGCCACCACCGAGGCTAACACCGGGGAGCTGTTTTTT
TRBJ2-3 | - | TRBV5-1 | TRBD2 | CASSLTGGRTDTQYF | TGCGCCAGCAGCTTAACGGGGGGGAGGACAGATACGCAGTATTTT
TRBJ1-3 | - | TRBV4-1 | - | CASSKGQAGNTIYF | TGCGCCAGCAGCAAGGGACAAGCTGGAAACACCATATATTTT
TRBJ2-1 | - | TRBV30 | TRBD2 | CAWSGGGQHNEQFF | TGTGCCTGGAGTGGGGGAGGGCAGCACAATGAGCAGTTCTTC